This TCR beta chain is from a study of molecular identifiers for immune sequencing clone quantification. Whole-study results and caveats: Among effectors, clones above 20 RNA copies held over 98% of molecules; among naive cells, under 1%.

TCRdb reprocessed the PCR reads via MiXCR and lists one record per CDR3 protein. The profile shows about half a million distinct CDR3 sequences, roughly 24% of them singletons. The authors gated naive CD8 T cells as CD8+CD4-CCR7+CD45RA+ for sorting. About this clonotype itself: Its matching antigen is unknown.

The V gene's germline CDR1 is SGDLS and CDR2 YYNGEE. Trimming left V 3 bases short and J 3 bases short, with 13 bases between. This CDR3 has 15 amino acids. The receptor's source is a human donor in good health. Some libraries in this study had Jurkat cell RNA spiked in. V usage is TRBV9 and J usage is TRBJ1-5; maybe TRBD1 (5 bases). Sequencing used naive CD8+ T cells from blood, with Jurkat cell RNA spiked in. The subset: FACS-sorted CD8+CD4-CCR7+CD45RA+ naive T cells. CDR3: CASSGGSGVNQPQHF. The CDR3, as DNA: TGTGCCAGCAGCGGAGGGTCGGGGGTCAATCAGCCCCAGCATTTT.